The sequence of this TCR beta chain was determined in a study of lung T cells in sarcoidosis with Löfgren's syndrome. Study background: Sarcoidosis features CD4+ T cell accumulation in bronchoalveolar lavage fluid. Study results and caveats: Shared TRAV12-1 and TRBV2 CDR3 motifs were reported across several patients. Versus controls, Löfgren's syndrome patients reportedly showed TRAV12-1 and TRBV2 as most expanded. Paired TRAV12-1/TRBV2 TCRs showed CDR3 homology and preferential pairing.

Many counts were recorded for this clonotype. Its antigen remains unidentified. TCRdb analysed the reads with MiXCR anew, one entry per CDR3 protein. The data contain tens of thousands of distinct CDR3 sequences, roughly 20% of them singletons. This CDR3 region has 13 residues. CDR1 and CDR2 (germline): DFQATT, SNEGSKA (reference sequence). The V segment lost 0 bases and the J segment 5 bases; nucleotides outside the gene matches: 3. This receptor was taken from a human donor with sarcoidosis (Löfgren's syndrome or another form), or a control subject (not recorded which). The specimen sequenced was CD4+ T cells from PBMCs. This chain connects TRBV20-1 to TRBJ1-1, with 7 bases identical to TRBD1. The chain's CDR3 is CSAREGTVTEAFF. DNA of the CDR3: TGCAGTGCTAGAGAAGGGACAGTGACTGAAGCTTTCTTT.